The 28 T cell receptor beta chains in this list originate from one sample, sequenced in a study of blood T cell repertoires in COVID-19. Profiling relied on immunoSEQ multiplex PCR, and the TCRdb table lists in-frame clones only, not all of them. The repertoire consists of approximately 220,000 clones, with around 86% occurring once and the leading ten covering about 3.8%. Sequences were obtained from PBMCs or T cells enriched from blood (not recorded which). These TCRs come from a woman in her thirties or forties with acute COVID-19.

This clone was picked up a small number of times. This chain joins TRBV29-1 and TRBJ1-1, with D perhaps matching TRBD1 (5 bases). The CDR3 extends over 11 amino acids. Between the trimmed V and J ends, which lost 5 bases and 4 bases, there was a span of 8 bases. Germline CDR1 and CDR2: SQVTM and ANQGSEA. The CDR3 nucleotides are TGCAGCGTTCAGGGCGGCACTGAAGCTTTCTTT. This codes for CSVQGGTEAFF.

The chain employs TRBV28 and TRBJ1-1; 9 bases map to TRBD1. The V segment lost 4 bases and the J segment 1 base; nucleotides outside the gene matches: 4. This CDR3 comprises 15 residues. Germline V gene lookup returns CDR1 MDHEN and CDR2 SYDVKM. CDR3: CASSSRGQGNTEAFF. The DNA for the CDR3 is TGTGCCAGCAGTTCGCGGGGACAGGGGAACACTGAAGCTTTCTTT.

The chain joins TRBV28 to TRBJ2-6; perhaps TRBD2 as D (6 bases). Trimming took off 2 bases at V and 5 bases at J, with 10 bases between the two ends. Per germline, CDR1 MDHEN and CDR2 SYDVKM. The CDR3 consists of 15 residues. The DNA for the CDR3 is TGTGCCAGCAGTTTAGGGGGGACCCGGGCCAACGTCCTGACTTTC. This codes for CASSLGGTRANVLTF.

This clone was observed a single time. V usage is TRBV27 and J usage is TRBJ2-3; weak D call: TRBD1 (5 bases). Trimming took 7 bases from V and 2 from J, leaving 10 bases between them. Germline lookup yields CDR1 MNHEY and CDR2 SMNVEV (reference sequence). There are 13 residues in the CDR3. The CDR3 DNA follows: TGTGCCAGCAAGGGGCGTAACACAGATACGCAGTATTTT. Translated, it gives CASKGRNTDTQYF.

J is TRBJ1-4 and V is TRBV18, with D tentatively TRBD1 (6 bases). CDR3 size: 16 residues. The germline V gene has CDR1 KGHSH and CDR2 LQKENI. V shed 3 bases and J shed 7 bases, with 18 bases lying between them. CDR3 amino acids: CASSPRNQGGTEKLFF. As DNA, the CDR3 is TGTGCCAGCTCACCCCGTAATCAAGGGGGTACTGAAAAACTGTTTTTT.

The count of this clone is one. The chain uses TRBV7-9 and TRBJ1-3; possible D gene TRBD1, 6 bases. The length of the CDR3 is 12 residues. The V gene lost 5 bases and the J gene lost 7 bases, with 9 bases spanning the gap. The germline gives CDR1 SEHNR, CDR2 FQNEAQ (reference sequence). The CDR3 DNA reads TGTGCCAGCAGCCAACAGGGTAACACCATATATTTT. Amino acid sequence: CASSQQGNTIYF.

This CDR3 is CASSIAGGLMVEQYF. CDR3 coding DNA: TGTGCCAGTAGTATCGCGGGAGGGCTTATGGTCGAGCAGTACTTC. This chain uses TRBV19 with TRBJ2-7; 9 nucleotides align to TRBD2. Germline V gene data show CDR1 as LNHDA and CDR2 as SQIVND (reference sequence). Germline trimming cut 3 bases from V and 6 bases from J; bases unmatched to any gene: 9. CDR3 length: 15 amino acids.

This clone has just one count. CDR3 DNA: TGTGCCAGCAGCAACGACAGGGTAGAAAAACTGTTTTTT. Residues: CASSNDRVEKLFF. The rearrangement joins TRBV12-3 or TRBV12-4 to TRBJ1-4; 7 positions match TRBD1. The CDR3 has 13 residues. J gave up 8 bases and V 6 bases, and 6 bases lay outside the gene matches.

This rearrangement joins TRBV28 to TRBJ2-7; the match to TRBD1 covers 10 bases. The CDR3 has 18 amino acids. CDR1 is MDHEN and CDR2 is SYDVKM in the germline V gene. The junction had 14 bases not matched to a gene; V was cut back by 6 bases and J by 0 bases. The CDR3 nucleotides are TGTGCCAGCAGAGGACAGGGGGGACCCCGGGGCCTCTCCTACGAGCAGTACTTC. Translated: CASRGQGGPRGLSYEQYF.

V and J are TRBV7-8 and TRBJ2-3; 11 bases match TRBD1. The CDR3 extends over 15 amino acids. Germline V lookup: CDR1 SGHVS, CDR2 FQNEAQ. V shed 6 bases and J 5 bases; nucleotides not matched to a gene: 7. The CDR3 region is CASSSDRGQLDTQYF. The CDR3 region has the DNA TGTGCCAGCAGTTCGGACAGGGGGCAGTTAGATACGCAGTATTTT.

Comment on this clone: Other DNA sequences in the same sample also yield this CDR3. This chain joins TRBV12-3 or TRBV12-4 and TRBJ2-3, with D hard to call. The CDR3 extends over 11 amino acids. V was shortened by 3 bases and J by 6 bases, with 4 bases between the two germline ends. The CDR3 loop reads CASSFGDTQYF. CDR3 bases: TGTGCCAGCAGTTTCGGTGATACGCAGTATTTT.

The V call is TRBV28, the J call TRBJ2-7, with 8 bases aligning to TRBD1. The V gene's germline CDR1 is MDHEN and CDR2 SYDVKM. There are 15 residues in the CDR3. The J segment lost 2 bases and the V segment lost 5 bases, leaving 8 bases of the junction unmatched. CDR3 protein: CASSAGQGQTYEQYF. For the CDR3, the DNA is TGTGCCAGCAGTGCCGGACAGGGTCAAACCTACGAGCAGTACTTC.

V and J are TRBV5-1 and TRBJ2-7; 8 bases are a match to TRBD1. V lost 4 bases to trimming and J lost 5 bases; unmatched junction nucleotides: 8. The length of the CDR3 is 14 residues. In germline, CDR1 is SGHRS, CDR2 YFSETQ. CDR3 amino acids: CASSEAQGANEQYF. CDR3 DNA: TGCGCCAGCAGCGAAGCGCAGGGGGCCAACGAGCAGTACTTC.

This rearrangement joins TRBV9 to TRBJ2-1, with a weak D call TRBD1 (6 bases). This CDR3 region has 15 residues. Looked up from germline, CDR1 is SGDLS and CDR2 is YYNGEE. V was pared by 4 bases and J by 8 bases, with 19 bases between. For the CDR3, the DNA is TGTGCCAGCAGCTCCCCCCGAGGACAGTCTGATGAGCAGTTCTTC. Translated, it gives CASSSPRGQSDEQFF.

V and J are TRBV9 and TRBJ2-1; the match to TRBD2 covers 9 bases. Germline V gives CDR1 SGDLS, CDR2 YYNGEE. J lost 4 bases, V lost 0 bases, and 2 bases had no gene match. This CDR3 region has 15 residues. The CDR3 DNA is TGTGCCAGCAGCGTAGGGACTAGCGAGTACAATGAGCAGTTCTTC. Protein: CASSVGTSEYNEQFF.

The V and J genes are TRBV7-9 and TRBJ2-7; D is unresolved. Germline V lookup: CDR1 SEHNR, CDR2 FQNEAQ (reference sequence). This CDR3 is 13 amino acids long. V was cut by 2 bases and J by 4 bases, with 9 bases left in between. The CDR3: CASSLQSQYEQYF. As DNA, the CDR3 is TGTGCCAGCAGCTTACAGTCACAGTACGAGCAGTACTTC.

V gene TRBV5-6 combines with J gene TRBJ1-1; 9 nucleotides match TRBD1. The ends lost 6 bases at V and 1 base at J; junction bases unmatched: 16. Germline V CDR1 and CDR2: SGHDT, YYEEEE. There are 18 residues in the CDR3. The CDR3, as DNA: TGTGCCAGCATCCCCCGGTCGTGGGACAGGGAGAGGAACACTGAAGCTTTCTTT. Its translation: CASIPRSWDRERNTEAFF.

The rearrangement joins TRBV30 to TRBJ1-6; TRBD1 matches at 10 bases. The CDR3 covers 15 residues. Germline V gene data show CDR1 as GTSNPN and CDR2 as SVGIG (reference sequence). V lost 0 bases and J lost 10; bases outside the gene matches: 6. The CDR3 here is CAWSVRGTGVSPLHF. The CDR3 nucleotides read TGTGCCTGGAGTGTACGGGGGACAGGGGTCTCACCCCTCCACTTT.

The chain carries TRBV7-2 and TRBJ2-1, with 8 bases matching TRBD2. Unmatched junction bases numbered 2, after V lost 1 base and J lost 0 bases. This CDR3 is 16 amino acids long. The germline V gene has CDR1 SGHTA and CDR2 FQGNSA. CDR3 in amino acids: CASSLESGSSYNEQFF. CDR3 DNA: TGTGCCAGCAGCTTAGAGAGCGGGAGCTCCTACAATGAGCAGTTCTTC.

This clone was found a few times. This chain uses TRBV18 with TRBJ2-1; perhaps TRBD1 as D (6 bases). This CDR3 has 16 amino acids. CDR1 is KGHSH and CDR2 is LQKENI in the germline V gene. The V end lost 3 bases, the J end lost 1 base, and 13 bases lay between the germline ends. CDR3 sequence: CASSPPTGGSYNEQFF. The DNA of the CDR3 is TGTGCCAGCTCACCTCCGACAGGCGGGTCCTACAATGAGCAGTTCTTC.

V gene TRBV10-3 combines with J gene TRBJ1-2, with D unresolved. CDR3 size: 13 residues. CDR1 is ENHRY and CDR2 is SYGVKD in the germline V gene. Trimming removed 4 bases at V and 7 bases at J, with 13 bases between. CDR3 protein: CAISGTRPIGYTF. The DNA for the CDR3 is TGTGCCATCAGTGGAACTAGACCAATTGGCTACACCTTC.

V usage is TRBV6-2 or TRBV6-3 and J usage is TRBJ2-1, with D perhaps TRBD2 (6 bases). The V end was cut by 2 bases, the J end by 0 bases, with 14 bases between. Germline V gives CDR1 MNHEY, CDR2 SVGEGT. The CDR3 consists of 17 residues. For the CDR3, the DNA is TGTGCCAGCAGTTACCCCCGTCCCGGGAGCTCCTACAATGAGCAGTTCTTC. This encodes CASSYPRPGSSYNEQFF.

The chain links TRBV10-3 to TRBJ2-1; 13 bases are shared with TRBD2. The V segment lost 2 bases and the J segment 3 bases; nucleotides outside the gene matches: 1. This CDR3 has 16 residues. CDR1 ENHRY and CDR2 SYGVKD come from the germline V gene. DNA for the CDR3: TGTGCCATCAGTGAGAGGACTAGCGGGAGCTACAATGAGCAGTTCTTC. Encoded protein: CAISERTSGSYNEQFF.

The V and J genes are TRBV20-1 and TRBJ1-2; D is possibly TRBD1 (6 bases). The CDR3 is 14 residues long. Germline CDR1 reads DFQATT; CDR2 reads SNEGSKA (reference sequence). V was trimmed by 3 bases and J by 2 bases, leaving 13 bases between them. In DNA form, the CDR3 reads TGCAGTGCTAGTATCCAGGGGCTAAACTATGGCTACACCTTC. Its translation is CSASIQGLNYGYTF.

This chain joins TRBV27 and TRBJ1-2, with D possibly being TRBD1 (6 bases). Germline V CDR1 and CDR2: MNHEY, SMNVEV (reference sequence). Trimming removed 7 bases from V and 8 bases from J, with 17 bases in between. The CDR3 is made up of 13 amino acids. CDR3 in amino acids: CASTRRGARGYTF. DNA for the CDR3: TGTGCCAGCACCCGACGGGGGGCGCGGGGCTACACCTTC.

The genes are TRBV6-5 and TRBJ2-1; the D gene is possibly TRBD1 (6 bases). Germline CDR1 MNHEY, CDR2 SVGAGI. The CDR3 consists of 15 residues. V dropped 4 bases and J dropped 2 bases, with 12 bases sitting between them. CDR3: CASSSSGVTYNEQFF. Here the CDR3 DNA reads TGTGCCAGCAGTTCGTCAGGGGTAACCTACAATGAGCAGTTCTTC.

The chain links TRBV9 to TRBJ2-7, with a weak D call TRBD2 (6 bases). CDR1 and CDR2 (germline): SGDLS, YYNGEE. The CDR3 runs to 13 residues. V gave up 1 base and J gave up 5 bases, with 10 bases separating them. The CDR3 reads CASSVRPGDEQYF. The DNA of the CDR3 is TGTGCCAGCAGCGTACGACCGGGAGACGAGCAGTACTTC. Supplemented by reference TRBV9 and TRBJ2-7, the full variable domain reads DSGVTQTPKHLITATGQRVTLRCSPRSGDLSVYWYQQSLDQGLQFLIQYYNGEERAKGNILERFSAQQFPDLHSELNLSSLELGDSALYFCASSVRPGDEQYFGPGTRLTVT.

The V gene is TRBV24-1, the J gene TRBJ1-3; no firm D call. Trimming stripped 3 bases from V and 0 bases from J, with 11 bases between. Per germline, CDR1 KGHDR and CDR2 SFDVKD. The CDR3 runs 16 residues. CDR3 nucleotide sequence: TGTGCCACCAGTGATCACGGACTGAACTCTGGAAACACCATATATTTT. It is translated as CATSDHGLNSGNTIYF.